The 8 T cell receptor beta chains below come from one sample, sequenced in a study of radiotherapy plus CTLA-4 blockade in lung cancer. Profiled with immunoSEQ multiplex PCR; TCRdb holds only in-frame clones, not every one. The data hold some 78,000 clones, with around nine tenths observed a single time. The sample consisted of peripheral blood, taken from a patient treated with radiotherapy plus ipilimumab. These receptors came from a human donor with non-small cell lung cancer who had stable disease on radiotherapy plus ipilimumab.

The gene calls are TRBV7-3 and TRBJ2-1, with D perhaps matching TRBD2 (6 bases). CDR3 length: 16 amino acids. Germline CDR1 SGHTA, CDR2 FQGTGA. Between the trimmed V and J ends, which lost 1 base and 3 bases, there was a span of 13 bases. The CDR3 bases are TGTGCCAGCAGCTTAAACCCGCCTAGCGTCTACAATGAGCAGTTCTTC. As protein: CASSLNPPSVYNEQFF.

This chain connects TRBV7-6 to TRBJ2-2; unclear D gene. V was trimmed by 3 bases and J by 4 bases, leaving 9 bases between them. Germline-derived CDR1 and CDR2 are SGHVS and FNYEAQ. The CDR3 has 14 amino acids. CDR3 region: CASSFGQSTGELFF. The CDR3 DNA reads TGTGCCAGCAGCTTCGGCCAGAGCACCGGGGAGCTGTTTTTT.

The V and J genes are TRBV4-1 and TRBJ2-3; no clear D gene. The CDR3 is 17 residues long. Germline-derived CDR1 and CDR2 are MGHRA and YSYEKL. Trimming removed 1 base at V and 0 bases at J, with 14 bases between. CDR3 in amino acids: CASSQGLDLASTDTQYF. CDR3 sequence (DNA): TGCGCCAGCAGCCAAGGTTTAGATCTTGCTAGCACAGATACGCAGTATTTT.

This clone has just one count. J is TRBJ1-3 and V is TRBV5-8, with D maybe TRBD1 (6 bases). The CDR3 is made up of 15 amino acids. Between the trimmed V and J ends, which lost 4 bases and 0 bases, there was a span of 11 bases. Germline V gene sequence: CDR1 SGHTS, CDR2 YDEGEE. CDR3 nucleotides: TGTGCCAGCAGCCAAGGGACAACCTCTGGAAACACCATATATTTT. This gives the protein CASSQGTTSGNTIYF.

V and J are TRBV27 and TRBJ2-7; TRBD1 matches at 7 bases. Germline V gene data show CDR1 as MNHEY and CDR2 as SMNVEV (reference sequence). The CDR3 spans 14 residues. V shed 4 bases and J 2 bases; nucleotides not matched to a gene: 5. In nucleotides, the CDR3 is TGTGCCAGCAGTTCTAGACAGGGTACCTACGAGCAGTACTTC. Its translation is CASSSRQGTYEQYF.

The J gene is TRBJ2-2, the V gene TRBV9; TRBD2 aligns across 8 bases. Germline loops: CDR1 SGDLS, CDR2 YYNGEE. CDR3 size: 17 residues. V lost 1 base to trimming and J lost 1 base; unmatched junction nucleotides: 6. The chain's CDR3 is CASSVSPLAVNTGELFF. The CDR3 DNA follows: TGTGCCAGCAGCGTAAGTCCACTAGCGGTGAACACCGGGGAGCTGTTTTTT.

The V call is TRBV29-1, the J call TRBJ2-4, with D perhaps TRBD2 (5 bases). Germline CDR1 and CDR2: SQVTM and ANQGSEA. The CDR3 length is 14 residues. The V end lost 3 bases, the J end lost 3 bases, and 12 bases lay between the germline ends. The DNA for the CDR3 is TGCAGCGTTGAGGGAGATGCGGGCAAAAACATTCAGTACTTC. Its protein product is CSVEGDAGKNIQYF.

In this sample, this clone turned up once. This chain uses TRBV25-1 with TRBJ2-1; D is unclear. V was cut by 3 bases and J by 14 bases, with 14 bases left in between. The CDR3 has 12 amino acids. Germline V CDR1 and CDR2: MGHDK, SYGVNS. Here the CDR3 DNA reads TGTGCCAGCAGTGATGTCGTTTTGAGAAAGTTCTTC. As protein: CASSDVVLRKFF.